A selection of T cell receptor beta chains follows, all from one sample in a study of PD-1 blockade in classical Hodgkin lymphoma. Profiling relied on immunoSEQ multiplex PCR, and the TCRdb table lists in-frame clones only, not all of them. The sample comprises around 70,000 clones, 71% of which are singletons, and less than 9.5% rests with the top ten. The sequencing used peripheral blood mononuclear cells (PBMCs), collected before the second cycle of nivolumab. The receptors were sampled from a human donor with classical Hodgkin lymphoma. Both conserved end residues are part of each CDR3. The order of the fields is J gene, V gene, clone size, D gene, CDR3 DNA, CDR3 protein. D genes are given only for firm matches. Size tells how often a clone was seen (once, few, many) or the class of an expanded clone, and some rows leave it out.

j_gene: TRBJ1-2
v_gene: TRBV5-4
abundance: .
d_gene: .
CDR3nt: TGTGCCAGCAGGGCTGGTGAGGGGGACGGCTACACCTTC
CDR3aa: CASRAGEGDGYTF

j_gene: TRBJ1-2
v_gene: TRBV4-1
abundance: .
d_gene: .
CDR3nt: TGCGCCAGCAGCCAAGTCGGTGAAACCTATGGCTACACCTTC
CDR3aa: CASSQVGETYGYTF

j_gene: TRBJ2-1
v_gene: TRBV5-4
abundance: few
d_gene: .
CDR3nt: TGTGCCAGCAGCCCCTCGGGGGGCGATGAGCAGTTCTTC
CDR3aa: CASSPSGGDEQFF

j_gene: TRBJ2-7
v_gene: TRBV27
abundance: .
d_gene: TRBD1
CDR3nt: TGTGCCAGCAGTCCCTCGGGGGGGGACAGGGGCTACGAGCAGTACTTC
CDR3aa: CASSPSGGDRGYEQYF

j_gene: TRBJ2-7
v_gene: TRBV21-1
abundance: .
d_gene: .
CDR3nt: TGTGCCAGCAGCAAAGCGGGGGGCGAGCAGTACTTC
CDR3aa: CASSKAGGEQYF

j_gene: TRBJ2-7
v_gene: TRBV11-3
abundance: .
d_gene: TRBD2
CDR3nt: TGTGCCAGCAGCGGAAGCGGGACCTACGAGCAGTACTTC
CDR3aa: CASSGSGTYEQYF

j_gene: TRBJ1-3
v_gene: TRBV7-9
abundance: .
d_gene: .
CDR3nt: TGTGCCAGCAGCTTTTCGGGACGGCGCTCTGGAAACACCATATATTTT
CDR3aa: CASSFSGRRSGNTIYF

j_gene: TRBJ1-1
v_gene: TRBV5-1
abundance: few
d_gene: .
CDR3nt: TGCGCCAGCAGCCTCCAAATGGGGATTTGGACTGAAGCTTTCTTT
CDR3aa: CASSLQMGIWTEAFF

j_gene: TRBJ1-3
v_gene: TRBV7-9
abundance: many
d_gene: .
CDR3nt: TGTGCCAGCAGCAAGGAAGGCGGAAACACCATATATTTT
CDR3aa: CASSKEGGNTIYF

j_gene: TRBJ1-2
v_gene: TRBV9
abundance: .
d_gene: .
CDR3nt: TGTGCCAGCAGCGTAGGAGCAGGGAAGGTAGATGGCTACACCTTC
CDR3aa: CASSVGAGKVDGYTF

j_gene: TRBJ1-4
v_gene: TRBV25-1
abundance: .
d_gene: .
CDR3nt: TGTGCCAGCAGTGATTTGGAGGCTAATGAAAAACTGTTTTTT
CDR3aa: CASSDLEANEKLFF

j_gene: TRBJ2-7
v_gene: TRBV6-5
abundance: few
d_gene: .
CDR3nt: TGTGCCAGCTCGAACGGGGCAGGTTCCTACGAGCAGTACTTC
CDR3aa: CASSNGAGSYEQYF

j_gene: TRBJ1-1
v_gene: TRBV19
abundance: once
d_gene: TRBD1
CDR3nt: TGTGCCAGTAGTATAACAGGGGGCCGAATGACTGAAGCTTTCTTT
CDR3aa: CASSITGGRMTEAFF

j_gene: TRBJ2-5
v_gene: TRBV9
abundance: .
d_gene: .
CDR3nt: TGTGCCAGCAGCGTAGACCGGACAGAGGGGCAAGAGACCCAGTACTTC
CDR3aa: CASSVDRTEGQETQYF

j_gene: TRBJ2-7
v_gene: TRBV5-1
abundance: .
d_gene: .
CDR3nt: TGCGCCAGCAGCTGGGGCGACGAGCAGTACTTC
CDR3aa: CASSWGDEQYF

j_gene: TRBJ2-5
v_gene: TRBV7-9
abundance: few
d_gene: TRBD2
CDR3nt: TGTGCCAGCAGCTCGACTAGCGGGAGATGGGGAGAGACCCAGTACTTC
CDR3aa: CASSSTSGRWGETQYF

j_gene: TRBJ1-2
v_gene: TRBV5-1
abundance: .
d_gene: .
CDR3nt: TGCGCCAGCAGCTTTACTTTCACCGGGACCCAGGATGGCTACACCTTC
CDR3aa: CASSFTFTGTQDGYTF

j_gene: TRBJ1-1
v_gene: TRBV5-1
abundance: .
d_gene: .
CDR3nt: TGCGCCAGCAGCGTCCAGATGGGAAACACTGAAGCTTTCTTT
CDR3aa: CASSVQMGNTEAFF

j_gene: TRBJ1-2
v_gene: TRBV30
abundance: .
d_gene: TRBD1
CDR3nt: TGTGCCTGGAGTCCGGGACAGGGTACTGGCTACACCTTC
CDR3aa: CAWSPGQGTGYTF

j_gene: TRBJ1-4
v_gene: TRBV5-6
abundance: .
d_gene: TRBD1
CDR3nt: TGTGCCAGCAGCTTGGAGGGACAGGGTGATGAAAAACTGTTTTTT
CDR3aa: CASSLEGQGDEKLFF

j_gene: TRBJ1-1
v_gene: TRBV25-1
abundance: .
d_gene: .
CDR3nt: TGTGCCAGCAGTGAATCGTACACTGAAGCTTTCTTT
CDR3aa: CASSESYTEAFF

j_gene: TRBJ1-2
v_gene: TRBV6-6
abundance: .
d_gene: .
CDR3nt: TGTGCCAGCAGTACGACAGTAAACTATGGCTACACCTTC
CDR3aa: CASSTTVNYGYTF

j_gene: TRBJ1-1
v_gene: TRBV7-9
abundance: .
d_gene: .
CDR3nt: TGTGCCAGCAGCTTAGGAGGGGAAGCTTTCTTT
CDR3aa: CASSLGGEAFF

j_gene: TRBJ2-3
v_gene: TRBV7-3
abundance: .
d_gene: .
CDR3nt: TGTGCCAGCAGCCCCCAAGGAGGGTTCAGCACAGATACGCAGTATTTT
CDR3aa: CASSPQGGFSTDTQYF

j_gene: TRBJ1-2
v_gene: TRBV28
abundance: few
d_gene: .
CDR3nt: TGTGCCAGCAGTTTATGGGGCAGAAACTATGGCTACACCTTC
CDR3aa: CASSLWGRNYGYTF

j_gene: TRBJ2-5
v_gene: TRBV6-1
abundance: .
d_gene: .
CDR3nt: TGTGCCGTCAACGCCGGGGGCCAAGAGACCCAGTACTTC
CDR3aa: CAVNAGGQETQYF

j_gene: TRBJ1-5
v_gene: TRBV6-5
abundance: few
d_gene: .
CDR3nt: TGTGCCAGCGGGGCCAGTCCCAATCAGCCCCAGCATTTT
CDR3aa: CASGASPNQPQHF